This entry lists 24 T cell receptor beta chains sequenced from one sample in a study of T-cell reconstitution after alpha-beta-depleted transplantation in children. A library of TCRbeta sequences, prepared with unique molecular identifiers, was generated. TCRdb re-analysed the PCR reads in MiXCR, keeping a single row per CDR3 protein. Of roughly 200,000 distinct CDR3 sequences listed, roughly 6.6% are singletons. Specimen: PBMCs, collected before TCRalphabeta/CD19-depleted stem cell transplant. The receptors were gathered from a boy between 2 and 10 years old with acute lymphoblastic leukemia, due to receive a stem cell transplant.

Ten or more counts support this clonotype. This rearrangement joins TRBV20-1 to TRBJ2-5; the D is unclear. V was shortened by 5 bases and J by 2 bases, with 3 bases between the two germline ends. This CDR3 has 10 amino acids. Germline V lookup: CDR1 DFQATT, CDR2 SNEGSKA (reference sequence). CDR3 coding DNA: TGCAGTGCTCCTCAAGAGACCCAGTACTTC. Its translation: CSAPQETQYF.

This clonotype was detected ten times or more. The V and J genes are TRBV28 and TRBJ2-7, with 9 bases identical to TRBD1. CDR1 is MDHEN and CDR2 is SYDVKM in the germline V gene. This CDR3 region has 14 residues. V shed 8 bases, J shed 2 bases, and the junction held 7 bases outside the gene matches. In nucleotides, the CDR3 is TGTGCCAGCTCTCCGACAGGGGGTCCCTACGAGCAGTACTTC. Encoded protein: CASSPTGGPYEQYF.

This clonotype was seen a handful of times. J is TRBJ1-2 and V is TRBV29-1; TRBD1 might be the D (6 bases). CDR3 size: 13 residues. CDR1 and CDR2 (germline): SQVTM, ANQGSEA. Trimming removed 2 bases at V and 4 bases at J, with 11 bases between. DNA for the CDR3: TGCAGCGTTGAAATGCGCAGGGGCTATGGCTACACCTTC. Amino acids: CSVEMRRGYGYTF.

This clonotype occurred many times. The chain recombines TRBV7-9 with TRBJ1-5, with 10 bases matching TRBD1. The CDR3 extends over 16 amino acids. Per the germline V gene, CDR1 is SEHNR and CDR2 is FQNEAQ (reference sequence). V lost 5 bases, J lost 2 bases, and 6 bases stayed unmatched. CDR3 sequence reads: CASSGRGTGGNQPQHF. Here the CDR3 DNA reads TGTGCCAGCAGCGGGCGAGGGACAGGGGGCAATCAGCCCCAGCATTTT.

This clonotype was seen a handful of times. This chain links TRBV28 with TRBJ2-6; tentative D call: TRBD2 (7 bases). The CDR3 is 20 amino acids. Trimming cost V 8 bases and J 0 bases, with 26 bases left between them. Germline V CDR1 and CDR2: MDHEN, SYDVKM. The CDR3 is CASSRGLSRSLLSGANVLTF. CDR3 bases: TGTGCCAGCTCGCGGGGGCTTAGTAGATCCCTCCTCTCTGGGGCCAACGTCCTGACTTTC.

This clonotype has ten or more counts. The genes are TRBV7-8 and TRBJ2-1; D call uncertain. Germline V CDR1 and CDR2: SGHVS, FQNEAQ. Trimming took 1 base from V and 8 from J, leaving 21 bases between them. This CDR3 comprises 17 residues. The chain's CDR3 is CASSLVITVLYDHEQFF. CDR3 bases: TGTGCCAGCAGCTTAGTAATTACGGTCCTCTATGACCATGAGCAGTTCTTC.

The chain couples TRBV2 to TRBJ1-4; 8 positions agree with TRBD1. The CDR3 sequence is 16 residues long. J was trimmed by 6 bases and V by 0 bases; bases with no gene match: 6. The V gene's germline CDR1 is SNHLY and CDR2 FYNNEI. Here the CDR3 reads CASSEALLTGDEKLFF. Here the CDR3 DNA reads TGTGCCAGCAGTGAAGCGCTCCTGACAGGGGATGAAAAACTGTTTTTT.

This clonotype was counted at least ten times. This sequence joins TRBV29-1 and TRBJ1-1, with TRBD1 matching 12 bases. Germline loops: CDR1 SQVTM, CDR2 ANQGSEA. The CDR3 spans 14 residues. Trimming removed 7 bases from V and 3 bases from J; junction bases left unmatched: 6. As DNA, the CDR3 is TGCAGCGCGGGACAGGGGGCCCGGGACACTGAAGCTTTCTTT. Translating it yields CSAGQGARDTEAFF.

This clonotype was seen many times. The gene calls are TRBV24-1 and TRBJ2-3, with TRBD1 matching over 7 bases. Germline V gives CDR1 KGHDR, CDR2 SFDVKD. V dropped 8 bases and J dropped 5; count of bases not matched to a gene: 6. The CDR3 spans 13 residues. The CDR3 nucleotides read TGTGCCACCAACGAGGGGGCTGAAGATACGCAGTATTTT. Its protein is CATNEGAEDTQYF.

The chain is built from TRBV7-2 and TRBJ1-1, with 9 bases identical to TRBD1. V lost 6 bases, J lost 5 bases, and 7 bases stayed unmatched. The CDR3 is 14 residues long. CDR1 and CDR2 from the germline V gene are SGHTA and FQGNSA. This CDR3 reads CASRSGQGRTEAFF. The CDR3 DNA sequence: TGTGCCAGCAGGAGTGGACAGGGGAGGACTGAAGCTTTCTTT.

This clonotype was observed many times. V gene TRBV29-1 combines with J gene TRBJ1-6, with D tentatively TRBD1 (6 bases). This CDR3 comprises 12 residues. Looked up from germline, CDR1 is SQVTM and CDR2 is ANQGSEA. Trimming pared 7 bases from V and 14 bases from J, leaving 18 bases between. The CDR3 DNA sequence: TGCAGCGCCCAGGGTGAGGGGGGAACCCTCCACTTT. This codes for CSAQGEGGTLHF.

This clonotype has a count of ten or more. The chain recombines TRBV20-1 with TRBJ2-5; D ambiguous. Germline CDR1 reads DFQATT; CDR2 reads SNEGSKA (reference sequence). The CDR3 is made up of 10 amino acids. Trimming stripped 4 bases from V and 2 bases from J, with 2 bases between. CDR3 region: CSATQETQYF. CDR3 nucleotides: TGCAGTGCTACGCAAGAGACCCAGTACTTC.

This CDR3 reads CASSTLTSGRPRPYCTGELFF. CDR3 nucleotides: TGTGCCAGCAGCACCCTGACTAGCGGGAGGCCACGTCCTTATTGCACCGGGGAGCTGTTTTTT. The chain recombines TRBV21-1 with TRBJ2-2; the table's D call, TRBD2, was not checked against the DNA. TRBV21-1 is a pseudogene. The CDR3 sequence is 21 residues long.

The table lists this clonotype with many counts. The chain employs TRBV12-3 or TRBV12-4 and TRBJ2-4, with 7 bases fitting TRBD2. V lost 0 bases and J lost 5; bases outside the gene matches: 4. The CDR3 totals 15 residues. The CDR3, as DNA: TGTGCCAGCAGTTTAGCAGGACTAGGGCAAAACATTCAGTACTTC. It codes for CASSLAGLGQNIQYF.

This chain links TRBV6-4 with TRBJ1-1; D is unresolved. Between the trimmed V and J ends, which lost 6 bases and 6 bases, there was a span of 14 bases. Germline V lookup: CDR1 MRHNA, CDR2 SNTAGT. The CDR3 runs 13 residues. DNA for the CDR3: TGTGCCAGCAGCAACCAACCAGGTGCTGAAGCTTTCTTT. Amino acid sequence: CASSNQPGAEAFF.

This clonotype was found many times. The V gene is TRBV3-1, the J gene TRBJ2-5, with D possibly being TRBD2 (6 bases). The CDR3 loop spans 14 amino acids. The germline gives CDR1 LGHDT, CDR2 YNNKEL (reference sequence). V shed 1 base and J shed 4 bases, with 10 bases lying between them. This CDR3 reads CASSQGTIGETQYF. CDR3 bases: TGTGCCAGCAGCCAAGGGACTATCGGAGAGACCCAGTACTTC.

The CDR3, as DNA: TGTGCCAGCAGCCCGCCCTGGGAGGACCGGACTAGCAGAACAGATACGCAGTATTTT. It codes for CASSPPWEDRTSRTDTQYF. The chain joins TRBV11-2 to TRBJ2-3; TRBD2 aligns across 8 bases. CDR3 length: 19 amino acids. V gave up 5 bases and J gave up 3 bases; unmatched junction bases: 19. Germline loops: CDR1 SGHAT, CDR2 FQNNGV.

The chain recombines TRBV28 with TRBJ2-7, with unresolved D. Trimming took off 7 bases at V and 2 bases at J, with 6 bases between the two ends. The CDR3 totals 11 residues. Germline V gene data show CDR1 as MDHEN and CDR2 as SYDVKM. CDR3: CASMAAYEQYF. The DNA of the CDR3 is TGTGCCAGCATGGCAGCCTACGAGCAGTACTTC.

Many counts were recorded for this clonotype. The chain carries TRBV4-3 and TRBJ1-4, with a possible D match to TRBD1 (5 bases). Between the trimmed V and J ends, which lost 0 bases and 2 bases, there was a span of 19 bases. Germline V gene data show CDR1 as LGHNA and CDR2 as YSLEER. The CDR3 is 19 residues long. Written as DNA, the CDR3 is TGCGCCAGCAGCCAAGAAAGGCGGCAGGGCGGGGTGACTAATGAAAAACTGTTTTTT. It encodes CASSQERRQGGVTNEKLFF.

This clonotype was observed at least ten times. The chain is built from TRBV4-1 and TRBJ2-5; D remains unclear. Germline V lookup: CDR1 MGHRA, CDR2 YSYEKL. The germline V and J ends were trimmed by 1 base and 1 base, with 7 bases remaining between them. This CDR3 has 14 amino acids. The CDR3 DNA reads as TGCGCCAGCAGCCAAGTTGGGATCCAAGAGACCCAGTACTTC. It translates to CASSQVGIQETQYF.

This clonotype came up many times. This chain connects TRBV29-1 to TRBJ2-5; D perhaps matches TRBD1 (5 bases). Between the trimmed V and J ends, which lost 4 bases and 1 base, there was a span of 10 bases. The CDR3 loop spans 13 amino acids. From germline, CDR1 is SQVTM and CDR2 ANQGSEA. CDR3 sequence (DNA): TGCAGCGTTGCTTTGACAGCCCAAGAGACCCAGTACTTC. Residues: CSVALTAQETQYF.

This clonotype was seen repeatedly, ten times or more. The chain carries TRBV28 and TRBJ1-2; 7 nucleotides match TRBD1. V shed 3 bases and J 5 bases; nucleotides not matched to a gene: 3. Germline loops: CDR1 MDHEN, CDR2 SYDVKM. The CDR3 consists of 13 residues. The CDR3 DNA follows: TGTGCCAGCAGTTTCACACAGGGGTATGGCTACACCTTC. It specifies CASSFTQGYGYTF.

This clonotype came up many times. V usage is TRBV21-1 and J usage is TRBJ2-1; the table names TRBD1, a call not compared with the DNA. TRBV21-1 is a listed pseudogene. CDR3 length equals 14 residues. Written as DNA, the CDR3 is TGTGCCAGCAGGTACAGGGGGCGAAACAATGAGCAGTTCTTC. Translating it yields CASRYRGRNNEQFF.

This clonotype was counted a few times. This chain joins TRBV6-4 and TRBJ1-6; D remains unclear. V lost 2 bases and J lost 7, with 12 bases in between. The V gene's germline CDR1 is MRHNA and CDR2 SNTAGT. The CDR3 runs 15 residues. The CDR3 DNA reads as TGTGCCAGCAGTGACGCCCGGACGGGGAATTCACCCCTCCACTTT. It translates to CASSDARTGNSPLHF.